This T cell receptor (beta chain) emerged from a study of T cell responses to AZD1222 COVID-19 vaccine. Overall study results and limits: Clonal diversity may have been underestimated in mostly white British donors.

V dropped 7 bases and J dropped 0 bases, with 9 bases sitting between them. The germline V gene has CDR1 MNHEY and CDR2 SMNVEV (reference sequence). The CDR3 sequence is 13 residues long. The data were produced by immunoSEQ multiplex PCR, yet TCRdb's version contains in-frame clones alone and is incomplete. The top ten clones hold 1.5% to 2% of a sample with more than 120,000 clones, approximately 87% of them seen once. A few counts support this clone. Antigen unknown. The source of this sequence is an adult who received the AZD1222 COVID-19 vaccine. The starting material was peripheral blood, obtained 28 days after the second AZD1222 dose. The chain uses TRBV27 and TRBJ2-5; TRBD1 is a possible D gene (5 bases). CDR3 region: CASTYRNQETQYF. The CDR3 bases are TGTGCCAGCACGTACAGGAACCAAGAGACCCAGTACTTC.